Listed below are T cell receptor beta chains from one sample, sequenced in a study of cytomegalovirus exposure and HLA in healthy donors. Sequencing was performed with immunoSEQ multiplex PCR; in TCRdb, only in-frame clones are kept and a portion is missing. The profile shows about 160,000 clones, 70% to 85% of them singletons. Material: PBMCs. The source is a man aged 50-60 years in good health and CMV-seropositive. The CDR3 runs from the conserved cysteine through the conserved F or W. D genes are given only for firm matches. Expanded clones get a size class; other rows say once, few or many, or leave the size out.

J,size,D,V,CDR3,DNA
TRBJ2-3,NA,NA,TRBV9,CASSVEIVGGAPDTQYF,TGTGCCAGCAGCGTAGAGATAGTAGGGGGGGCCCCAGATACGCAGTATTTT
TRBJ2-1,NA,NA,TRBV19,CASSMTSYNEQFF,TGTGCCAGTTCTATGACTTCCTACAATGAGCAGTTCTTC
TRBJ2-1,NA,NA,TRBV12-1,CASSLLGEGGDSYNEQFF,TGTGCCAGCAGCTTGCTAGGGGAGGGGGGCGACTCCTACAATGAGCAGTTCTTC
TRBJ1-1,NA,TRBD1,TRBV5-1,CASSLDGQGNTEAFF,TGCGCCAGCAGCTTGGATGGACAGGGGAACACTGAAGCTTTCTTT
TRBJ2-5,NA,TRBD1,TRBV25-1,CASTRDRGETQYF,TGTGCCAGCACCCGGGACAGGGGGGAGACCCAGTACTTC
TRBJ2-1,once,NA,TRBV29-1,CSVLGDGTSNYNEQFF,TGCAGCGTTTTGGGGGACGGGACATCCAACTACAATGAGCAGTTCTTC
TRBJ1-2,NA,NA,TRBV9,CASSPLDSSNYGYTF,TGTGCCAGCAGCCCTTTGGACAGCTCTAACTATGGCTACACCTTC
TRBJ1-2,NA,TRBD1,TRBV5-1,CASSLGTGGLNYGYTF,TGCGCCAGCAGCTTGGGGACAGGGGGCTTAAACTATGGCTACACCTTC
TRBJ1-5,NA,NA,TRBV6-1,CASTDSYSNQPQHF,TGTGCCAGCACTGACAGTTATAGCAATCAGCCCCAGCATTTT
TRBJ1-1,NA,NA,TRBV7-3,CASSSFRNTEAFF,TGTGCCAGCAGCTCCTTCCGTAACACTGAAGCTTTCTTT
TRBJ1-2,NA,TRBD1,TRBV6-5,CASSYGPGGQGGYTF,TGTGCCAGCAGTTACGGGCCAGGGGGGCAGGGCGGCTACACCTTC
TRBJ1-2,few,TRBD1,TRBV27,CASSLAQGARGYTF,TGTGCCAGCAGTTTAGCACAGGGGGCGCGGGGCTACACCTTC
TRBJ1-6,few,TRBD1,TRBV28,CASSTGTDSPLHF,TGTGCCAGCAGTACGGGGACAGATTCACCCCTCCACTTT
TRBJ2-2,NA,TRBD1,TRBV9,CASKLGGGNTGELFF,TGTGCCAGCAAACTAGGGGGCGGGAACACCGGGGAGCTGTTTTTT
TRBJ1-1,once,NA,TRBV5-5,CASSFKEQLRAFF,TGTGCCAGCAGTTTTAAGGAGCAACTTAGGGCTTTCTTT
TRBJ2-3,NA,NA,TRBV19,CASRTRGSTDTQYF,TGTGCCAGTAGAACCAGGGGAAGCACAGATACGCAGTATTTT
TRBJ1-1,NA,NA,TRBV6-5,CASSRGPNTEAFF,TGTGCCAGCAGCAGGGGACCGAACACTGAAGCTTTCTTT
TRBJ2-7,once,TRBD1,TRBV27,CASSSGGTGYEQYF,TGTGCCAGCAGTTCAGGGGGTACGGGCTACGAGCAGTACTTC
TRBJ1-5,NA,TRBD1,TRBV5-8,CASSSGQKINQPQHF,TGTGCCAGCAGCTCGGGACAGAAGATCAATCAGCCCCAGCATTTT
TRBJ1-2,NA,TRBD1,TRBV7-9,CASSAGQGGDGYTF,TGTGCCAGCAGCGCAGGACAGGGGGGAGATGGCTACACCTTC
TRBJ1-2,NA,NA,TRBV29-1,CSSGDGTNYGYTF,TGCAGCTCGGGGGACGGTACTAACTATGGCTACACCTTC
TRBJ2-7,few,TRBD1,TRBV7-8,CASSGGQFYEQYF,TGTGCCAGCAGCGGGGGACAGTTCTACGAGCAGTACTTC
TRBJ1-3,NA,TRBD1,TRBV7-3,CASSNHRGPGNTIYF,TGTGCCAGCAGCAACCACAGGGGGCCGGGAAACACCATATATTTT
TRBJ1-3,NA,NA,TRBV5-1,CASSLDGSSGNTIYF,TGCGCCAGCAGCTTGGACGGGAGCTCTGGAAACACCATATATTTT
TRBJ2-7,NA,TRBD1,TRBV2,CATANGQGSYEQYF,TGTGCCACAGCCAATGGACAGGGCTCCTACGAGCAGTACTTC
TRBJ1-1,NA,NA,TRBV9,CASSVGSGNTEAFF,TGTGCCAGCAGCGTAGGATCGGGAAACACTGAAGCTTTCTTT
TRBJ1-1,NA,NA,TRBV2,CASRAGRGTEAFF,TGTGCCAGCAGGGCTGGGAGGGGGACTGAAGCTTTCTTT
TRBJ2-2,NA,TRBD2,TRBV15,CATGRDGTGELFF,TGTGCCACCGGGAGGGACGGCACCGGGGAGCTGTTTTTT
TRBJ2-3,NA,TRBD1,TRBV27,CASSALGGADTQYF,TGTGCCAGCAGTGCACTAGGGGGCGCAGATACGCAGTATTTT
TRBJ2-1,NA,TRBD2,TRBV7-3,CASSLIPGLAGGPESGLNEQFF,TGTGCCAGCAGCTTGATTCCGGGACTAGCGGGGGGGCCGGAGTCGGGTTTAAATGAGCAGTTCTTC
TRBJ1-3,NA,NA,TRBV2,CASRPTGTGNTIYF,TGTGCCAGCAGGCCCACAGGGACTGGAAACACCATATATTTT
TRBJ1-2,NA,NA,TRBV2,CASSDETFGGYTF,TGTGCCAGCAGTGACGAGACCTTCGGGGGCTACACCTTC
TRBJ1-3,NA,NA,TRBV25-1,CASSHGPGKTGNTIYF,TGTGCCAGCAGCCACGGGCCAGGGAAGACTGGAAACACCATATATTTT
TRBJ2-3,NA,NA,TRBV30,CAWSVLDAGLGTDTQYF,TGTGCCTGGAGTGTTCTCGACGCCGGACTCGGGACAGATACGCAGTATTTT
TRBJ2-7,NA,TRBD2,TRBV7-9,CASSNLTSGTSYEQYF,TGTGCCAGCAGCAACCTGACTAGCGGGACCTCCTACGAGCAGTACTTC
TRBJ2-6,NA,TRBD2,TRBV12-5,CASGSTVRGGEETSISGANVLTF,TGTGCTAGTGGTTCAACAGTTCGGGGGGGGGAAGAGACCTCGATCTCTGGGGCCAACGTCCTGACTTTC
TRBJ2-5,NA,NA,TRBV5-1,CASSPRTLETQYF,TGCGCCAGCAGCCCCCGGACATTAGAGACCCAGTACTTC
TRBJ1-2,NA,NA,TRBV11-3,CASSPSLGGYGYTF,TGTGCCAGCAGCCCCTCACTCGGAGGGTATGGCTACACCTTC
TRBJ2-3,NA,NA,TRBV5-1,CASSGENTQYF,TGCGCCAGCAGCGGAGAGAATACGCAGTATTTT
TRBJ2-5,NA,NA,TRBV2,CASSQKGHRAKYF,TGTGCCAGCAGCCAGAAGGGACATCGGGCAAAGTACTTC
TRBJ1-3,NA,TRBD1,TRBV6-6,CASSWGQSSGNTIYF,TGTGCCAGCAGTTGGGGACAGAGCTCTGGAAACACCATATATTTT
TRBJ2-6,NA,NA,TRBV19,CASGRGHNSGANVLTF,TGTGCCAGTGGTAGGGGACACAACTCTGGGGCCAACGTCCTGACTTTC